This entry concerns a single T cell receptor (beta chain). This entry belongs to a study of T-cell reconstitution after alpha-beta-depleted transplantation in children. Preparation of the TCRbeta library involved a method that used unique molecular identifiers. In TCRdb, the PCR reads were re-called with MiXCR into one record per CDR3 protein. The sample holds 450,000 to 600,000 distinct CDR3 sequences; under 15% are singletons and the top ten take about 2%. V trimming: 2 bases; J trimming: 2 bases; junction bases outside the gene matches: 6. CDR1 SGHVS and CDR2 FQNEAQ come from the germline V gene. The CDR3 loop spans 16 amino acids.

This chain links TRBV7-8 with TRBJ1-1; TRBD1 matches at 9 bases. Material: PBMCs, mostly from graft donor cells, obtained 360 days after TCRalphabeta/CD19-depleted stem cell transplant. This TCR came from a male patient younger than 18 who had a stem cell transplant for acute myeloid leukemia, so the T cells may come from the graft donor. The CDR3 is CASSLSRGQGNTEAFF. The DNA for the CDR3 is TGTGCCAGCAGCTTATCGCGGGGACAGGGAAACACTGAAGCTTTCTTT.